A single sample is the source of the 5 T cell receptor beta chains below, sequenced in a study of blood T cell repertoires in COVID-19. Generated by immunoSEQ multiplex PCR, the TCRdb table keeps only in-frame clones and is missing some. The sample shows tens of thousands of clones, 85% of them seen only once. Input material: peripheral blood. The receptor source for this set is a man between 65 and 85 years old with acute or convalescent COVID-19.

This clone is a singleton in its sample. The rearrangement links TRBV3-1 (or the pseudogene TRBV3-2) to TRBJ1-1; D possibly corresponds to TRBD1 (5 bases). V gave up 4 bases and J gave up 4 bases, with 13 bases separating them. The CDR3 has 14 amino acids. Germline CDR1 is LGHDT and CDR2 is YNNKEL (reference sequence). CDR3 DNA sequence: TGTGCCAGCAGCCCCGGGGGGAGCGGCACTGAAGCTTTCTTT. As protein: CASSPGGSGTEAFF.

V gene TRBV12-3 or TRBV12-4 combines with J gene TRBJ1-5; D is unresolved. The V and J ends lost 3 bases and 6 bases respectively, with 9 bases between them. The CDR3 runs 13 residues. The CDR3 coding sequence is TGTGCCAGCAGTTTTGGGGAGGGTCAGCCCCAGCATTTT. Translation gives CASSFGEGQPQHF.

This chain joins TRBV6-5 and TRBJ2-7; D might be TRBD1 (6 bases). CDR1 is MNHEY, CDR2 SVGAGI, per germline. The CDR3 runs to 14 residues. Deletions cut 4 bases from V and 6 bases from J, with 16 bases between. The CDR3 DNA follows: TGTGCCAGCAGTTCCACAGGGTTCTCTCGCGAGCAGTACTTC. The encoded protein is CASSSTGFSREQYF.

This chain uses TRBV6-5 with TRBJ2-5, with 12 bases fitting TRBD2. With 4 bases clipped from V and 9 bases from J, the junction kept 12 bases outside the gene matches. Germline CDR1 and CDR2: MNHEY and SVGAGI. The CDR3 has 16 amino acids. In DNA, the CDR3 is TGTGCCAGCAGTTCTCGACTAGCGGGGGACCACTTGGCCCAGTACTTC. Translation: CASSSRLAGDHLAQYF.

The chain employs TRBV5-6 and TRBJ2-1, with 9 nucleotides matching TRBD2. The V segment lost 0 bases and the J segment 2 bases; nucleotides outside the gene matches: 0. Germline V lookup: CDR1 SGHDT, CDR2 YYEEEE. The CDR3 is made up of 15 amino acids. This chain's CDR3 is CASSLGGGAYNEQFF. In DNA, the CDR3 is TGTGCCAGCAGCTTGGGCGGGGGGGCCTACAATGAGCAGTTCTTC.